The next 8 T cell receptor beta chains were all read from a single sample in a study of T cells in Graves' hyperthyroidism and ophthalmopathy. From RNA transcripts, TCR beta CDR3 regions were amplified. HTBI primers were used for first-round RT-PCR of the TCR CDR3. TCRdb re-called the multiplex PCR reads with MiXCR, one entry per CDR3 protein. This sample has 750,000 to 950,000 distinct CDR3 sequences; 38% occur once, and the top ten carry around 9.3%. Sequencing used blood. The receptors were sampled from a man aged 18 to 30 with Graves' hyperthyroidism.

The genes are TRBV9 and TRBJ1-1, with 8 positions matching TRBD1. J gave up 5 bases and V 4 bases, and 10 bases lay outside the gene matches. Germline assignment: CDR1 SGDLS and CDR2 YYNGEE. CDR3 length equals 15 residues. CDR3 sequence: CASSPRGQGRTEAFF. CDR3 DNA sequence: TGTGCCAGCAGCCCCCGCGGACAGGGAAGGACTGAAGCTTTCTTT. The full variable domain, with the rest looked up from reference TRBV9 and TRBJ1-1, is DSGVTQTPKHLITATGQRVTLRCSPRSGDLSVYWYQQSLDQGLQFLIQYYNGEERAKGNILERFSAQQFPDLHSELNLSSLELGDSALYFCASSPRGQGRTEAFFGQGTRLTVV.

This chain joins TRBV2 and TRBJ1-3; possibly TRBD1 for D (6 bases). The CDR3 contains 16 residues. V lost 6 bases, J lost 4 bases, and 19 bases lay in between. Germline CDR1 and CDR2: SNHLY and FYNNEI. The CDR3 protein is CASSQSSFGTGNTIYF. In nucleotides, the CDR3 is TGTGCCAGCAGCCAATCTTCGTTTGGGACAGGAAACACCATATATTTT.

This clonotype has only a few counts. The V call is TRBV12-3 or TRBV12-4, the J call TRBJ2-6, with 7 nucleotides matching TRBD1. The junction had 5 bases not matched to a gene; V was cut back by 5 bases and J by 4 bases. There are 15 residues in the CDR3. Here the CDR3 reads CASSQRGLGANVLTF. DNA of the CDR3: TGTGCCAGCAGTCAAAGGGGGCTAGGGGCCAACGTCCTGACTTTC.

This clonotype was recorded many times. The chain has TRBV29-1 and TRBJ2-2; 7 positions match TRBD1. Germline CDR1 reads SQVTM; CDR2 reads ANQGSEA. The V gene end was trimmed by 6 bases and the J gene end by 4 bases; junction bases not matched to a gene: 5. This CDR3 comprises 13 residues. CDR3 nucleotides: TGCAGCGTGGAGACAGGGATCACCGGGGAGCTGTTTTTT. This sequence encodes CSVETGITGELFF.

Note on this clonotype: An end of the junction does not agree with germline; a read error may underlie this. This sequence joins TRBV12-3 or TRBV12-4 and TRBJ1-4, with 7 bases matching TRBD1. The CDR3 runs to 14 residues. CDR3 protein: CASRSTGYGEKLVF. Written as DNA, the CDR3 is TGTGCCAGCAGGTCGACAGGGTATGGTGAAAAACTGGTTTTT.

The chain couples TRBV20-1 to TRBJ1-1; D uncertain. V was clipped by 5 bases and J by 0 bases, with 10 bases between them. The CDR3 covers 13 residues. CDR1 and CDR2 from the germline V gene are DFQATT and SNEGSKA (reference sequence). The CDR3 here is CSAFPSVNTEAFF. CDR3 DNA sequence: TGCAGTGCTTTTCCCTCGGTGAACACTGAAGCTTTCTTT.

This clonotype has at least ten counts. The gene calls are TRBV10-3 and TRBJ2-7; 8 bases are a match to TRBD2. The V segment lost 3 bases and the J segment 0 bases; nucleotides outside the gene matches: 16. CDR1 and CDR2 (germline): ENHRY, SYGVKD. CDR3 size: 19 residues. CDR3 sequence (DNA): TGTGCCATCAGTGACCCAATAGCGGGATCCCGACGTCTCTCCTACGAGCAGTACTTC. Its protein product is CAISDPIAGSRRLSYEQYF.

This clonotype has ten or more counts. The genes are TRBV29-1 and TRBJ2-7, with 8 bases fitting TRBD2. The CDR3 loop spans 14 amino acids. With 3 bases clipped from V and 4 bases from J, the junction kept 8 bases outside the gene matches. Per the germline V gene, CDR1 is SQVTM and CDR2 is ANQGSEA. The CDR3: CSVEASGGPYEQYF. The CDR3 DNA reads TGCAGCGTTGAGGCGTCGGGAGGGCCGTACGAGCAGTACTTC.